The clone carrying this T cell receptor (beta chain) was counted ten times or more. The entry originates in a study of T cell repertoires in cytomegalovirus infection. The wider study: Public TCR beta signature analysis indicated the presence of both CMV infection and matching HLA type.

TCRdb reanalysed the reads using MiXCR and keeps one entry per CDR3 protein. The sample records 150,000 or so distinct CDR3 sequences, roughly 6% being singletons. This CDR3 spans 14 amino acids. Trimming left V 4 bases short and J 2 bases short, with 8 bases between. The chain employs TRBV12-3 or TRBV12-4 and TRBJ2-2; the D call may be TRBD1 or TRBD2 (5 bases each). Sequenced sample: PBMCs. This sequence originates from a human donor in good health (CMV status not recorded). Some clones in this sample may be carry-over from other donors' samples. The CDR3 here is CASSWGTNTGELFF. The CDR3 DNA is TGTGCCAGCAGTTGGGGGACCAACACCGGGGAGCTGTTTTTT.